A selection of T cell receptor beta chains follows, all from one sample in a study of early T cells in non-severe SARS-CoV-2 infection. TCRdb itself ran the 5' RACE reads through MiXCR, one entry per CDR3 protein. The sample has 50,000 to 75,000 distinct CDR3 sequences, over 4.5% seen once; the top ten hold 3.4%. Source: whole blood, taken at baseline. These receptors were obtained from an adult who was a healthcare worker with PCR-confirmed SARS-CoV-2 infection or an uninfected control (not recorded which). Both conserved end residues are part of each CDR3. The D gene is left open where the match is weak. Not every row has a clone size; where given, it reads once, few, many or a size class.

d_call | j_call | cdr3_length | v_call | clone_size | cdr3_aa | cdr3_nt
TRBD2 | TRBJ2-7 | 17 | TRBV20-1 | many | CSANTGTSGRLTYEQYF | TGCAGTGCAAACACCGGGACTAGCGGGAGACTGACCTACGAGCAGTACTTC
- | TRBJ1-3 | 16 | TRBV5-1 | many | CASSLEGHQGGNTIYF | TGCGCCAGCAGCTTGGAAGGTCACCAGGGCGGAAACACCATATATTTT
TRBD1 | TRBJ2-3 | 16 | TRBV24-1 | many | CATSATGTGSTDTQYF | TGTGCCACCAGTGCCACCGGGACAGGGAGCACAGATACGCAGTATTTT
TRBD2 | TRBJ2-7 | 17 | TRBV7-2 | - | CASSHIGTSGILYEQYF | TGTGCCAGCAGCCATATTGGGACTAGCGGGATCTTGTACGAGCAGTACTTC
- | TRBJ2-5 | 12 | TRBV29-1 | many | CSVDGNSETQYF | TGCAGCGTCGACGGCAATTCGGAGACCCAGTACTTC
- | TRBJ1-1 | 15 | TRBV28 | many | CASTHPEGLNTEAFF | TGTGCCAGCACCCACCCCGAGGGGTTGAACACTGAAGCTTTCTTT
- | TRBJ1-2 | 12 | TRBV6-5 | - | CASSYVGYGYTF | TGTGCCAGCAGTTACGTAGGATATGGCTACACCTTC
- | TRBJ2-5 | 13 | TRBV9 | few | CASSVGGEETQYF | TGTGCCAGCAGCGTAGGCGGGGAAGAGACCCAGTACTTC
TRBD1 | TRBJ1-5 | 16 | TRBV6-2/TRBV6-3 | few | CASSSSTGIVTQPQHF | TGTGCCAGCAGTTCCTCGACAGGGATAGTAACTCAGCCCCAGCATTTT
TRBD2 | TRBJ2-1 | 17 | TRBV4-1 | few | CASSQGYGTSGVNEQFF | TGCGCCAGCAGCCAAGGGTATGGGACTAGCGGGGTCAATGAGCAGTTCTTC
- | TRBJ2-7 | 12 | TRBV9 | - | CASSVGPYEQYF | TGTGCCAGCAGCGTGGGCCCCTACGAGCAGTACTTC
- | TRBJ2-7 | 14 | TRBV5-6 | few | CASSLGGQRYEQYF | TGTGCCAGCAGCTTGGGCGGTCAGCGCTACGAGCAGTACTTC
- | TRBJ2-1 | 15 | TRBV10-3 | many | CAISETSPTTNEQFF | TGTGCCATCAGTGAGACTAGCCCTACAACCAATGAGCAGTTCTTC
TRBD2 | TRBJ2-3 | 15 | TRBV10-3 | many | CAIRNSGTSTDTQYF | TGTGCCATTCGCAATAGCGGGACCAGCACAGATACGCAGTATTTT
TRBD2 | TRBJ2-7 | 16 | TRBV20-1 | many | CSARDPTSGGPYEQYF | TGCAGTGCTAGAGACCCGACTAGCGGGGGGCCTTACGAGCAGTACTTC
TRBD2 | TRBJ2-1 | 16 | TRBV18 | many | CASSPSVASGSEEQFF | TGTGCCAGCTCACCAAGTGTGGCTAGCGGGAGCGAAGAGCAGTTCTTC
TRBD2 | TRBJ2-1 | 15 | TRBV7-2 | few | CASSLGLASNNEQFF | TGTGCCAGCAGCTTAGGACTAGCGTCAAACAATGAGCAGTTCTTC
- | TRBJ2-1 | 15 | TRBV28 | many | CASSYQGGSYNEQFF | TGTGCCAGCAGTTATCAGGGGGGGTCCTACAATGAGCAGTTCTTC
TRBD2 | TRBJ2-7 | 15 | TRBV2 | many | CASGSVAGSSYEQYF | TGTGCCAGCGGATCCGTAGCGGGGAGCTCCTACGAGCAGTACTTC
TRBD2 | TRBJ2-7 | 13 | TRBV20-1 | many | CSASLSGTGEQYF | TGCAGTGCTAGCCTTAGCGGGACGGGCGAGCAGTACTTC
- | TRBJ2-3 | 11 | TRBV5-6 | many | CASSLGGTQYF | TGTGCCAGCAGCTTGGGAGGGACGCAGTATTTT
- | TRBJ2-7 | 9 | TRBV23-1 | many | CATRSEQYF | TGCGCCACCCGATCCGAGCAGTACTTC
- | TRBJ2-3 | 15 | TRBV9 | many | CASSVARGPTDTQYF | TGTGCCAGCAGCGTAGCTCGGGGGCCCACAGATACGCAGTATTTT
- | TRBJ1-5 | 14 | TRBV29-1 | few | CSVAAGDGNQPQHF | TGCAGCGTTGCCGCGGGGGATGGCAATCAGCCCCAGCATTTT
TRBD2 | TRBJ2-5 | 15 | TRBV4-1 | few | CASSELAGEGETQYF | TGCGCCAGCAGCGAACTAGCGGGAGAGGGGGAGACCCAGTACTTC
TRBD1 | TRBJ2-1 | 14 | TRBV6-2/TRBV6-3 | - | CASSYTGTGLEQFF | TGTGCCAGCAGTTACACCGGGACAGGGTTAGAGCAGTTCTTC
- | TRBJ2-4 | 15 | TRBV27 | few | CASSLQRGAKNIQYF | TGTGCCAGCAGTTTACAGAGGGGTGCCAAAAACATTCAGTACTTC
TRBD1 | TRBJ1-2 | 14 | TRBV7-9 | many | CASSSGTENYGYTF | TGTGCCAGCAGCTCCGGGACAGAAAACTATGGCTACACCTTC
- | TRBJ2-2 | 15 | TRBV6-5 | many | CASSRGTVNTGELFF | TGTGCCAGCAGCCGGGGGACAGTCAACACCGGGGAGCTGTTTTTT
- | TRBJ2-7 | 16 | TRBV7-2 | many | CASSWAFVGRDYEQYF | TGTGCCAGCAGCTGGGCTTTTGTTGGCAGAGACTACGAGCAGTACTTC
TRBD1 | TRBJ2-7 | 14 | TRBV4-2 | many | CASRRDRGQYEQYF | TGTGCCAGCAGAAGGGACAGGGGGCAATACGAGCAGTACTTC
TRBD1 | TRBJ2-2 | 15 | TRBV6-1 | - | CASSVYRGQAGELFF | TGTGCCAGCAGTGTGTACAGGGGGCAGGCCGGGGAGCTGTTTTTT
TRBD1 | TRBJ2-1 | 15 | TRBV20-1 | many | CSARGATGGYNEQFF | TGCAGTGCTAGAGGAGCGACAGGGGGTTACAATGAGCAGTTCTTC
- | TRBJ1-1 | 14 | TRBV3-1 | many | CASSQEGLGTEAFF | TGTGCCAGCAGCCAGGAGGGGCTCGGAACTGAAGCTTTCTTT
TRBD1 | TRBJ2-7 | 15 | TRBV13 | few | CANSLDREQPYEQYF | TGTGCCAACAGCCTCGACAGGGAGCAGCCCTACGAGCAGTACTTC
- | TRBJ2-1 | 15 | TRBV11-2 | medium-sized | CASSPGHSTYNEQFF | TGTGCCAGCAGCCCCGGACACTCTACCTACAATGAGCAGTTCTTC
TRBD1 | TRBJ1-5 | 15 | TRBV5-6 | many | CASSFGQGVVQPQHF | TGTGCCAGCAGCTTTGGACAGGGGGTGGTTCAGCCCCAGCATTTT
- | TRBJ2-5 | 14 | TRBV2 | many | CASSDSQEQETQYF | TGTGCCAGCAGTGACAGCCAGGAACAAGAGACCCAGTACTTC
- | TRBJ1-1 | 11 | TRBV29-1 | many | CSGTQNTEAFF | TGCAGCGGTACACAGAACACTGAAGCTTTCTTT
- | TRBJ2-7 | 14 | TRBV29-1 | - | CSVIFRGGSYEQYF | TGCAGCGTTATCTTCAGGGGGGGGAGCTACGAGCAGTACTTC
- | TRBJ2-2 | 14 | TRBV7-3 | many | CASSRQKNTGELFF | TGTGCCAGCAGCCGACAGAAAAACACCGGGGAGCTGTTTTTT
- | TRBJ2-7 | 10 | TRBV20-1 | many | CSVEHTQQYF | TGCAGTGTGGAGCATACGCAGCAGTACTTC
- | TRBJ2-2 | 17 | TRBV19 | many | CASSIHKSGANTGELFF | TGTGCCAGTAGTATCCACAAGAGCGGTGCGAACACCGGGGAGCTGTTTTTT
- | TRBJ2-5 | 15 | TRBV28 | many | CASSLFTITVQTQYF | TGTGCCAGCAGTTTATTTACAATCACAGTTCAGACCCAGTACTTC
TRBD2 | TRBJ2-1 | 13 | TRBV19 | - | CARLGLAGVEQFF | TGTGCCAGACTGGGACTAGCGGGAGTTGAGCAGTTCTTC
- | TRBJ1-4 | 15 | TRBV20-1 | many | CSARDRSTTNEKLFF | TGCAGTGCTAGAGATCGGTCTACAACTAATGAAAAACTGTTTTTT
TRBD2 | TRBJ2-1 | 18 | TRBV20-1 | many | CSARRGLAGGVPYNEQFF | TGCAGTGCTAGACGAGGACTAGCGGGAGGTGTACCCTACAATGAGCAGTTCTTC
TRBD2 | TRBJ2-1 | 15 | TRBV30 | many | CAWSGASGMIGEQFF | TGTGCCTGGAGTGGGGCTAGCGGGATGATCGGTGAGCAGTTCTTC
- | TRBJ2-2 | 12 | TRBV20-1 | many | CSARSNTGELFF | TGCAGTGCTAGGTCGAACACCGGGGAGCTGTTTTTT
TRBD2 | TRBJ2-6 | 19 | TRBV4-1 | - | CANSRSGLAGGSGANVLTF | TGCGCCAACAGTCGCTCGGGGCTAGCGGGAGGATCTGGGGCCAACGTCCTGACTTTC
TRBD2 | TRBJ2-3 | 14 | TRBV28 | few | CASSSPGGTDTQYF | TGTGCCAGCAGTTCGCCGGGAGGGACAGATACGCAGTATTTT
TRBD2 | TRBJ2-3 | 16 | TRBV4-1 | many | CASSQIQREKKDTQYF | TGCGCCAGCAGCCAAATCCAGCGGGAGAAGAAAGATACGCAGTATTTT
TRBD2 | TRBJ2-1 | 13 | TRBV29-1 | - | CSVPSGRADEQFF | TGCAGCGTACCTAGCGGGAGGGCCGATGAGCAGTTCTTC
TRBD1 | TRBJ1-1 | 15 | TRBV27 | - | CASSSEQGAITEAFF | TGTGCCAGCAGTTCGGAACAGGGGGCAATCACTGAAGCTTTCTTT
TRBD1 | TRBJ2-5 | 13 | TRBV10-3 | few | CAIMRGPRETQYF | TGTGCCATCATGAGGGGGCCACGAGAGACCCAGTACTTC